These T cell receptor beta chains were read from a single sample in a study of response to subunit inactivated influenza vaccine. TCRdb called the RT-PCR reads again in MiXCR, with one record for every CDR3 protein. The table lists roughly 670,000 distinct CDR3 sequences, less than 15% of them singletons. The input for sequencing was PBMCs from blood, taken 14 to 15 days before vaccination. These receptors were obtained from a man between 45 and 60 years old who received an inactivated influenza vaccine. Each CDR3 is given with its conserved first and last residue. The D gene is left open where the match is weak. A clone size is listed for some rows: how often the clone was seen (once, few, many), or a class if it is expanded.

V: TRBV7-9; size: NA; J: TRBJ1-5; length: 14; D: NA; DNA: TGTGCCAGCAGCCTCGGGGGGGGATATCAGCCCCAGCATTTT; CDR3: CASSLGGGYQPQHF
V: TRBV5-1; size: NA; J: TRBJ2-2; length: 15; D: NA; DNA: TGCGCCAGCAGCCATGGACAGCCGAACACCGGGGAGCTGTTTTTT; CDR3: CASSHGQPNTGELFF
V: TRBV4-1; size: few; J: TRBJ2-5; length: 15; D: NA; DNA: TGCGCCAGCAGCCAAGAAGCTAGGGTGATGGAGACCCAGTACTTC; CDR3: CASSQEARVMETQYF
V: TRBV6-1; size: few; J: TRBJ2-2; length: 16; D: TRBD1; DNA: TGTGCCAGCAGTCTCAGGACAGGGGCCCTGACCGGGGAGCTGTTTTTT; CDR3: CASSLRTGALTGELFF
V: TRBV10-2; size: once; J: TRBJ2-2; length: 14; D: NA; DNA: TGCGCCAGCGGGGCGAGGGTGGGGACCGGGGAGCTGTTTTTT; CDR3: CASGARVGTGELFF
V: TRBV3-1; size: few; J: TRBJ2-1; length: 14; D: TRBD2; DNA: TGTGCCAGCAGCCAAGTGGGACTAGCGACCGAGCAGTTCTTC; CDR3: CASSQVGLATEQFF
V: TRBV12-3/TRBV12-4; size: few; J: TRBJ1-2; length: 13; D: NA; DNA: TGTGCCAGCAGTTTCGACGGACGGGATGGCTACACCTTC; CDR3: CASSFDGRDGYTF
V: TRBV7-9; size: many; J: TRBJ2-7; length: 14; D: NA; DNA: TGTGCCAGCAGCTTAGGGTACAGCTCCTACGAGCAGTACTTC; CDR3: CASSLGYSSYEQYF
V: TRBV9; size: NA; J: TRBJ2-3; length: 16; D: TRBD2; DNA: TGTGCCAGCAGCGTTTACGGGGGGGAAAGCACAGATACGCAGTATTTT; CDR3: CASSVYGGESTDTQYF
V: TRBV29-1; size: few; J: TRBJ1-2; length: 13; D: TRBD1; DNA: TGCAGCGTTGAGACAGGGACGGGCTATGGCTACACCTTC; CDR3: CSVETGTGYGYTF
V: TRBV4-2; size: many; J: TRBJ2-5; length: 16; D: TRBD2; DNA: TGTGCCAGCAGCCAAGCGACTAGCGGGGGGGCAGAGACCCAGTACTTC; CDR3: CASSQATSGGAETQYF
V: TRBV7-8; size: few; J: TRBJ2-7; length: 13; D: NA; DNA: TGTGCCAGCAGCTTAGCACTGGGCTACGAGCAGTACTTC; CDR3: CASSLALGYEQYF
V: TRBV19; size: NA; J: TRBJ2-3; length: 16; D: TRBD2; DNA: TGTGCCAGTAGTAACCGGACTAGCGGGACCACAGATACGCAGTATTTT; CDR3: CASSNRTSGTTDTQYF
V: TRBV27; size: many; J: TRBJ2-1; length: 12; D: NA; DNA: TGTGCCAGCAGACGTACAAGCAATGAGCAGTTCTTC; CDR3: CASRRTSNEQFF
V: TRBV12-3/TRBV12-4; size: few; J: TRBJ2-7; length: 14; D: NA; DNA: TGTGCCAGCAGTTTGGGGCAGCCTTCCTACGAGCAGTACTTC; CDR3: CASSLGQPSYEQYF
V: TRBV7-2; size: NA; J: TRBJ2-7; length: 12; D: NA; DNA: TGTGCCAGCAGCCCCTACGTCTACGAGCAGTACTTC; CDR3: CASSPYVYEQYF
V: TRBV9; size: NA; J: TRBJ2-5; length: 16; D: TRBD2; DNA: TGTGCCAGCAGCGTAGGGGGAGCGGGAGCACGAGAGACCCAGTACTTC; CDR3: CASSVGGAGARETQYF
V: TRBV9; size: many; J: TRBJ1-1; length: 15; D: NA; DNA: TGTGCCAGCAGCTCCCCGGACAGATGGAACACTGAAGCTTTCTTT; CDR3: CASSSPDRWNTEAFF
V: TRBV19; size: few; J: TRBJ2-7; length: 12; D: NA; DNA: TGTGCCAGTAGTATCCGGATCGGGACTTATGTCTTC; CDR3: CASSIRIGTYVF
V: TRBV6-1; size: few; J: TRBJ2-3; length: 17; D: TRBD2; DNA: TGTGCCAGCAGAACCTCCGGGACTAGCGGGGGCACAGATACGCAGTATTTT; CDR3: CASRTSGTSGGTDTQYF
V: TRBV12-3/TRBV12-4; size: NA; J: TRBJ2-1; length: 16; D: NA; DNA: TGTGCCAGCAGAGAAGGGGCTACCCAGGGTAGAAATGAGCAGTTCTTC; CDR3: CASREGATQGRNEQFF
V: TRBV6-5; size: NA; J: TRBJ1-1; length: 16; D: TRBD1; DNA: TGTGCCAGCAGTTACCCCACTACAGGGGAGCACACTGAAGCTTTCTTT; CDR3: CASSYPTTGEHTEAFF
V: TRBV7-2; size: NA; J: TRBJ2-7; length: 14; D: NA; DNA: TGTGCCAGCAGCTTAAGGTTTCAAACCTACGAGCAGTACTTC; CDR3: CASSLRFQTYEQYF
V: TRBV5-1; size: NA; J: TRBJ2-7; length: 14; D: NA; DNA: TGCGCCAGCAGCTTGGAGACAGGTTTGAGTGAGCAGTACTTC; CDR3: CASSLETGLSEQYF
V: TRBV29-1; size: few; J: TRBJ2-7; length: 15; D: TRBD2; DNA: TGCAGCGTTGAGACCGGGACTAGCGGATACTACGAGCAGTACTTC; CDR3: CSVETGTSGYYEQYF
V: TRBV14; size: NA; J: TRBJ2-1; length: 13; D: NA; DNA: TGTGCCAGCAGCCCCCTGGGGCCCGGCCTGCAGTTCTTC; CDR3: CASSPLGPGLQFF
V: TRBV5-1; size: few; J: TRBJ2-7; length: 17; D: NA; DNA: TGCGCCAGCAGCTTGGTTTCGGGGGGCATCCCCGGGGACGAGCAGTACTTC; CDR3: CASSLVSGGIPGDEQYF
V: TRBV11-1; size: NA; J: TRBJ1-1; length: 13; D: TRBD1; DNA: TGTGCCAGCATGGGACAGGGGGTCCCTGAAGCTTTCTTT; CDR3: CASMGQGVPEAFF
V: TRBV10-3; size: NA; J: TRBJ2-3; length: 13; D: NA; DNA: TGTGCCATCAGTCTGGCGGGCACAGATACGCAGTATTTT; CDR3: CAISLAGTDTQYF
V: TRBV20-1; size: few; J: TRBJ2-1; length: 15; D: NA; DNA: TGCAGTGCCCCCCGCGCACAGGGAGTACACAATGAGCAGTTCTTC; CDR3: CSAPRAQGVHNEQFF
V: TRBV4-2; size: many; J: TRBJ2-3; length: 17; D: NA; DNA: TGTGCCAGCAGCCAAGAGACTTCCCCCAACCTTGTTGATACGCAGTATTTT; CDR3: CASSQETSPNLVDTQYF
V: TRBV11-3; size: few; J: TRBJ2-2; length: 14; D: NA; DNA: TGTGCCAGCAGCCGCAGCGGGAACACCGGGGAGCTGTTTTTT; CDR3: CASSRSGNTGELFF
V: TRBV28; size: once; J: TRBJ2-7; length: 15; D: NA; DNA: TGTGCCAGCAGTTTTGGTGCGGGAAACAAGGGCGAGCAGTACTTC; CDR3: CASSFGAGNKGEQYF
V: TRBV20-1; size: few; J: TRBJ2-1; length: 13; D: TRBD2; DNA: TGCAGTGCTGTTAGCGGGAGGGCCCATGAGCAGTTCTTC; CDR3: CSAVSGRAHEQFF
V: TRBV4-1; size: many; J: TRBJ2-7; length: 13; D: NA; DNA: TGCGCCAGCGCCATGACGGATCAGACCGAGCAGTACTTC; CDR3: CASAMTDQTEQYF
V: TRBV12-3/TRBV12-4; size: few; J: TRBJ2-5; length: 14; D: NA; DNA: TGTGCCAGCAGTTTATACAATAGTCGAGAGACCCAGTACTTC; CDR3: CASSLYNSRETQYF
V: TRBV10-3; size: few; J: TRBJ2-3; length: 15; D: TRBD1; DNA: TGTGCCATCAGGAGGACAGGGGCTAGCACAGATACGCAGTATTTT; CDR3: CAIRRTGASTDTQYF
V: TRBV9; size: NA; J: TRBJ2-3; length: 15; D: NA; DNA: TGTGCCAGCAGCGTAGAGGGGGGGACTGCAGATACGCAGTATTTT; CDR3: CASSVEGGTADTQYF
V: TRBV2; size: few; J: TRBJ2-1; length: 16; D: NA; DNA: TGTGCCAGCAGCCCCCCGGCGGGGGCTTCGTACAATGAGCAGTTCTTC; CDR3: CASSPPAGASYNEQFF
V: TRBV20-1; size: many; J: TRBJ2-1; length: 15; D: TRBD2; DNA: TGCAGTGCTAGAGACTACACTAGCGCTTACAATGAGCAGTTCTTC; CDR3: CSARDYTSAYNEQFF
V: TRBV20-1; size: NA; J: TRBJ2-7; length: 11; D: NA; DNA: TGCAGTGGGGTTGGGTTCTACGAGCAGTACTTC; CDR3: CSGVGFYEQYF
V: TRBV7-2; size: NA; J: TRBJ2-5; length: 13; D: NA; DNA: TGTGCCAGCAGCTTAACACGGGCCGAGACCCAGTACTTC; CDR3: CASSLTRAETQYF
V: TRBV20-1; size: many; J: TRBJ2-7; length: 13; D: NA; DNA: TGCAGTGCTAGAGACCCTAGCTCCTACGAGCAGTACTTC; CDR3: CSARDPSSYEQYF
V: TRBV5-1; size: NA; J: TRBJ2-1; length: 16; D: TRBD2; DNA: TGCGCCAGCAGCTCCGGACTAGCGGGGGGCCACAATGAGCAGTTCTTC; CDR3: CASSSGLAGGHNEQFF
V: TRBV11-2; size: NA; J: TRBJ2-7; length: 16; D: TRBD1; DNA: TGTGCCAGCAGCATGGCCGGGACAGGGGGCCGGGGCGAGCAGTACTTC; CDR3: CASSMAGTGGRGEQYF
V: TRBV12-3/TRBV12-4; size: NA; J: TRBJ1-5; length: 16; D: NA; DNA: TGTGCCAGCAGTCTAACTGACAGCCCCGGCGGTCAGCCCCAGCATTTT; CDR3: CASSLTDSPGGQPQHF
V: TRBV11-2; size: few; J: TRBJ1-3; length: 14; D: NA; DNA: TGTGCCAGCAGCTTTGGGGTATCCGGAAACACCATATATTTT; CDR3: CASSFGVSGNTIYF
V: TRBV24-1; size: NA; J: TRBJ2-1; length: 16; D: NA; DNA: TGTGCCACCAGTGATTCCCTCGGGGACACGCGTAATGAGCAGTTCTTC; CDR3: CATSDSLGDTRNEQFF
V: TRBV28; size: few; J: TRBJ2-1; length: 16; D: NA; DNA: TGTGCCAGCAGTTACCAGGGACAAGGGGTCTCCAATGAGCAGTTCTTC; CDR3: CASSYQGQGVSNEQFF
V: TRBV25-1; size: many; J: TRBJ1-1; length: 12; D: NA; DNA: TGTGCCAGCAGCCCGTTTTCAGGTGAAGCTTTCTTT; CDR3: CASSPFSGEAFF
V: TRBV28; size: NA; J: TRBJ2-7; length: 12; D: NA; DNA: TGTGCCAGCAGTTTTGTACAGGGTAGGGAGTACTTC; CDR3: CASSFVQGREYF
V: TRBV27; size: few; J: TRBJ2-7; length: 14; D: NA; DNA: TGTGCCAGCAGTTTATCGGAGCTAGCCTACGAGCAGTACTTC; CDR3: CASSLSELAYEQYF
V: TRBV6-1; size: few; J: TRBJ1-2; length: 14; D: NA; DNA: TGTGCCAGCAGTGAAGGGAACCGAATCTATGGCTACACCTTC; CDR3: CASSEGNRIYGYTF
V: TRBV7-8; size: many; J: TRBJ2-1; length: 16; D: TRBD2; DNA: TGTGCCAGCAGCCCGGCCCTCCGGGAGGGCCCCAATGAGCAGTTCTTC; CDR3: CASSPALREGPNEQFF